One and the same sample provided the 29 T cell receptor beta chains below, sequenced in a study of regulatory and conventional T cells in RAG deficiency. Genomic DNA came from blood conventional CD4+ T cells gated CD25-low CD127-high. Sequencing was performed with immunoSEQ multiplex PCR; in TCRdb, only in-frame clones are kept and a portion is missing. The sample comprises more than 7,500 clones, 90% to 95% of which are singletons, and approximately 1.5% rests with the top ten. The sample taken for sequencing was CD4+ effector T cells sorted from blood. Source of these receptors: a human donor with RAG deficiency presenting as severe combined immunodeficiency.

This chain joins TRBV5-1 and TRBJ2-3, with 10 bases identical to TRBD1. V trimming: 0 bases; J trimming: 4 bases; junction bases outside the gene matches: 2. Germline loops: CDR1 SGHRS, CDR2 YFSETQ. The CDR3 is 15 amino acids. The CDR3 nucleotides are TGCGCCAGCAGCTTGGGACAGGGGGCGCCAGATACGCAGTATTTT. Its translation is CASSLGQGAPDTQYF.

The chain has TRBV25-1 and TRBJ2-7; 8 nucleotides match TRBD1. The trim removed 4 bases at V and 1 base at J, leaving 6 bases unmatched. The CDR3 consists of 15 residues. Germline loops: CDR1 MGHDK, CDR2 SYGVNS. CDR3: CASSATGALSYEQYF. The CDR3 bases are TGTGCCAGCAGTGCGACAGGGGCCTTGTCCTACGAGCAGTACTTC.

The CDR3 coding sequence is TGTGCCAGCAGCTGGACAGGGGGCGCGGACACTGAAGCTTTCTTT. Protein: CASSWTGGADTEAFF. The chain carries TRBV11-2 and TRBJ1-1, with 11 positions matching TRBD1. Germline CDR1 reads SGHAT; CDR2 reads FQNNGV. The CDR3 runs to 15 residues. The V segment lost 4 bases and the J segment 3 bases; nucleotides outside the gene matches: 4.

The chain carries TRBV27 and TRBJ2-7; D unresolved. V lost 6 bases and J 1 base, leaving 16 bases between the germline ends. Per germline, CDR1 MNHEY and CDR2 SMNVEV (reference sequence). The CDR3 has 15 residues. The CDR3 spells CASRTDPAESYEQYF. The CDR3 DNA reads TGTGCCAGCAGGACGGATCCCGCCGAGTCCTACGAGCAGTACTTC.

J is TRBJ1-2 and V is TRBV7-2, with D unclear. The CDR3 length is 12 residues. CDR1 and CDR2 (germline): SGHTA, FQGNSA. Trimming removed 5 bases at V and 4 bases at J, with 8 bases between. Here the CDR3 reads CASSQDLYGYTF. For the CDR3, the DNA is TGTGCCAGCAGCCAAGACCTCTATGGCTACACCTTC.

V usage is TRBV4-2 and J usage is TRBJ2-1, with TRBD1 identical over 10 bases. CDR1 and CDR2 from the germline V gene are LGHNA and YNFKEQ. V lost 1 base, J lost 4 bases, and 4 bases stayed unmatched. This CDR3 is 16 amino acids long. CDR3 region: CASSQVDRGSYNEQFF. CDR3 DNA: TGTGCCAGCAGCCAAGTGGACAGGGGGTCGTACAATGAGCAGTTCTTC.

The V gene is TRBV6-6, the J gene TRBJ2-5, with 7 bases that match TRBD1. The CDR3 runs 15 residues. J was trimmed by 2 bases and V by 1 base; bases with no gene match: 4. Looked up from germline, CDR1 is MNHNY and CDR2 is SVGAGI (reference sequence). CDR3 DNA: TGTGCCAGCAGTTACTTACAGGGGCAGCAAGAGACCCAGTACTTC. Its protein product is CASSYLQGQQETQYF.

This chain connects TRBV5-1 to TRBJ2-5, with D perhaps matching TRBD1 or TRBD2 (6 bases each). The V gene lost 0 bases and the J gene lost 3 bases, with 9 bases spanning the gap. Germline V gene lookup returns CDR1 SGHRS and CDR2 YFSETQ. The CDR3 runs 14 residues. The CDR3 is CASSLERGEETQYF. Here the CDR3 DNA reads TGCGCCAGCAGCTTGGAGAGGGGGGAAGAGACCCAGTACTTC.

The chain uses TRBV11-2 and TRBJ2-5; 8 bases are shared with TRBD1. The CDR3 has 19 residues. The trim removed 5 bases at V and 2 bases at J, leaving 19 bases unmatched. Germline values: CDR1 SGHAT, CDR2 FQNNGV. As DNA, the CDR3 is TGTGCCAGCAGCCTGAACTCATTCCTCAGGGGGCTCTTGCAAGAGACCCAGTACTTC. Translating it yields CASSLNSFLRGLLQETQYF.

This chain uses TRBV19 with TRBJ2-1; 9 bases align to TRBD1. In germline, CDR1 is LNHDA, CDR2 SQIVND (reference sequence). Trimming at V came to 8 bases and at J to 0 bases, leaving 5 bases not matched to a gene. The CDR3 runs 15 residues. The CDR3 DNA follows: TGTGCCAGTGTGGACAGGGGACGCTCCTACAATGAGCAGTTCTTC. Its translation: CASVDRGRSYNEQFF.

Here the CDR3 DNA reads TGCGCCAGCAGCTTGGTCCCAGGCCCGGGTAACAATGAGCAGTTCTTC. It translates to CASSLVPGPGNNEQFF. The chain couples TRBV5-1 to TRBJ2-1; unclear D gene. The germline gives CDR1 SGHRS, CDR2 YFSETQ. The length of the CDR3 is 16 residues. Trimming took off 0 bases at V and 5 bases at J, with 15 bases between the two ends.

The rearrangement links TRBV9 to TRBJ2-7, with D possibly called TRBD1 or TRBD2 (7 bases each). The germline gives CDR1 SGDLS, CDR2 YYNGEE. CDR3 length equals 16 residues. The V and J ends lost 4 bases and 0 bases respectively, with 17 bases between them. The CDR3 DNA reads TGTGCCAGCAGCCTCAGGGGGGGCAGGAGCTCCTACGAGCAGTACTTC. Translating gives CASSLRGGRSSYEQYF.

Comments on this clone: Other DNA sequences in the same sample also yield this CDR3. The rearrangement joins TRBV20-1 to TRBJ2-7; unclear D gene. V lost 1 base to trimming and J lost 4 bases, with 2 bases between them. From germline, CDR1 is DFQATT and CDR2 SNEGSKA (reference sequence). This CDR3 region has 10 residues. CDR3 sequence reads: CSARGYEQYF. For the CDR3, the DNA is TGCAGTGCTAGAGGGTACGAGCAGTACTTC.

CDR3 DNA sequence: TGTGCCAGCGGGTCGGGGAACTACGAGCAGTACTTC. It codes for CASGSGNYEQYF. The V gene is TRBV9, the J gene TRBJ2-7; perhaps TRBD2 as D (5 bases). Trimming stripped 7 bases from V and 3 bases from J, with 11 bases between. From germline, CDR1 is SGDLS and CDR2 YYNGEE. This CDR3 spans 12 amino acids.

The chain combines TRBV5-1 with TRBJ1-1; D possibly corresponds to TRBD1 (5 bases). Germline values: CDR1 SGHRS, CDR2 YFSETQ. The CDR3 extends over 13 amino acids. V lost 2 bases and J lost 4, with 9 bases in between. CDR3 protein: CASSLGVGTEAFF. The CDR3 DNA reads TGCGCCAGCAGCTTAGGGGTCGGCACTGAAGCTTTCTTT.

The rearrangement uses TRBV27 and TRBJ2-5, with a weak D call TRBD2 (5 bases). Trimming removed 5 bases at V and 2 bases at J, with 9 bases between. CDR3 size: 13 residues. Per germline, CDR1 MNHEY and CDR2 SMNVEV (reference sequence). CDR3 protein: CASSPWEQETQYF. CDR3 in DNA: TGTGCCAGCAGTCCCTGGGAGCAAGAGACCCAGTACTTC.

The J gene is TRBJ2-5, the V gene TRBV7-2; D remains unclear. This CDR3 has 14 amino acids. V was cut by 1 base and J by 5 bases, with 11 bases left in between. CDR1 is SGHTA, CDR2 FQGNSA, per germline. This CDR3 is CASSLGHRVETQYF. CDR3 DNA: TGTGCCAGCAGCTTAGGGCACCGGGTGGAGACCCAGTACTTC.

J is TRBJ2-2 and V is TRBV4-3; D unresolved. The CDR3 consists of 15 residues. Germline V lookup: CDR1 LGHNA, CDR2 YSLEER. The V end lost 1 base, the J end lost 3 bases, and 9 bases lay between the germline ends. The CDR3 is CASSQGGPYTGELFF. The DNA for the CDR3 is TGCGCCAGCAGCCAAGGCGGACCGTACACCGGGGAGCTGTTTTTT.

This chain links TRBV18 with TRBJ1-5; D unresolved. V lost 1 base to trimming and J lost 6 bases, with 10 bases between them. Germline CDR1 KGHSH, CDR2 LQKENI. The length of the CDR3 is 14 residues. The DNA for the CDR3 is TGTGCCAGCTCACCACTGCGGGGAGCTCAGCCCCAGCATTTT. It encodes CASSPLRGAQPQHF.

The chain is built from TRBV6-1 and TRBJ1-2; D ambiguous. The ends were cut back, 6 bases at V and 2 bases at J, with 4 bases in the middle. Germline values: CDR1 MNHNS, CDR2 SASEGT. This CDR3 is built from 11 residues. The CDR3 protein is CASSGNYGYTF. DNA for the CDR3: TGTGCCAGCAGCGGAAACTATGGCTACACCTTC.

The chain combines TRBV4-1 with TRBJ2-3; maybe TRBD1 (8 bases). The CDR3 is 15 residues long. Trimming pared 2 bases from V and 3 bases from J, leaving 12 bases between. CDR1 and CDR2 (germline): MGHRA, YSYEKL. The CDR3 region is CASSQTGGGTDTQYF. In DNA, the CDR3 is TGCGCCAGCAGCCAAACAGGGGGGGGGACAGATACGCAGTATTTT.

CDR3 DNA: TGTGCCATCAGGGACAGGGGAGGGGAGACCCAGTACTTC. Translation: CAIRDRGGETQYF. The rearrangement links TRBV10-3 to TRBJ2-5, with 9 bases aligning to TRBD1. The CDR3 runs to 13 residues. Germline V gives CDR1 ENHRY, CDR2 SYGVKD. Trimming cost V 6 bases and J 5 bases; bases outside gene matches: 4.

This chain links TRBV11-2 with TRBJ1-5; D call uncertain. The germline CDR1 and CDR2 sequences are SGHAT and FQNNGV. The CDR3 is 14 residues long. V gave up 3 bases and J gave up 2 bases, with 8 bases separating them. The CDR3 sequence is CASSFGRGNQPQHF. The CDR3 coding sequence is TGTGCCAGCAGCTTTGGGAGAGGCAATCAGCCCCAGCATTTT. Using reference TRBV11-2 and TRBJ1-5 for the parts outside the CDR3, the full variable domain is EAGVAQSPRYKIIEKRQSVAFWCNPISGHATLYWYQQILGQGPKLLIQFQNNGVVDDSQLPKDRFSAERLKGVDSTLKIQPAKLEDSAVYLCASSFGRGNQPQHFGDGTRLSIL.

This clone was picked up one time. The J gene is TRBJ1-1, the V gene TRBV6-1; 7 bases line up with TRBD1. CDR1 is MNHNS and CDR2 is SASEGT in the germline V gene. The junction had 2 bases not matched to a gene; V was cut back by 4 bases and J by 3 bases. This CDR3 is 13 amino acids long. The CDR3 region has the DNA TGTGCCAGCAGTGGACAGGGCCACACTGAAGCTTTCTTT. Amino acids: CASSGQGHTEAFF.

This chain uses TRBV2 with TRBJ2-7; 7 nucleotides align to TRBD1. This CDR3 comprises 14 residues. Per germline, CDR1 SNHLY and CDR2 FYNNEI. V shed 1 base and J 2 bases; nucleotides not matched to a gene: 2. The CDR3 region has the DNA TGTGCCAGCAGTGAAGGGACAGGTACCTACGAGCAGTACTTC. It translates to CASSEGTGTYEQYF.

V and J are TRBV27 and TRBJ2-3; unclear D gene. V was clipped by 5 bases and J by 1 base, with 7 bases between them. CDR3 length equals 13 residues. Germline V gene data show CDR1 as MNHEY and CDR2 as SMNVEV (reference sequence). The CDR3 protein is CASSHRGTDTQYF. The CDR3, as DNA: TGTGCCAGCAGTCATCGAGGCACAGATACGCAGTATTTT.

The chain links TRBV15 to TRBJ1-2; tentative D call: TRBD1 (5 bases). Germline V gene lookup returns CDR1 LNHNV and CDR2 YYDKDF (reference sequence). The ends were cut back, 0 bases at V and 3 bases at J, with 17 bases in the middle. This CDR3 contains 17 residues. The CDR3 is CATSRDWLPRDDYGYTF. The CDR3 DNA follows: TGTGCCACCAGCAGAGATTGGCTGCCCAGGGATGACTATGGCTACACCTTC.

CDR3 region: CASSLARGTGELFF. As DNA, the CDR3 is TGTGCCAGCAGCTTAGCCCGAGGGACCGGGGAGCTGTTTTTT. The chain carries TRBV7-2 and TRBJ2-2, with D perhaps TRBD2 (5 bases). V was cut by 0 bases and J by 5 bases, with 7 bases left in between. This CDR3 has 14 residues. The V gene's germline CDR1 is SGHTA and CDR2 FQGNSA.

The chain uses TRBV27 and TRBJ2-3; the match to TRBD1 covers 7 bases. Per the germline V gene, CDR1 is MNHEY and CDR2 is SMNVEV (reference sequence). The J segment lost 4 bases and the V segment lost 4 bases, leaving 5 bases of the junction unmatched. The CDR3 runs to 14 residues. The CDR3 here is CASSSPTGSDTQYF. The DNA of the CDR3 is TGTGCCAGCAGTTCGCCGACAGGGTCAGATACGCAGTATTTT.